This TCR beta chain was found in a study of cytomegalovirus exposure and HLA in healthy donors. Study-level findings and limits: Earlier analysis found most TCR beta V segments productive about 87% or about 30% of the time. Diagnosis of cytomegalovirus status made by the classifier reportedly showed high specificity and sensitivity.

Between the trimmed V and J ends, which lost 0 bases and 5 bases, there was a span of 10 bases. Germline CDR1 and CDR2: SGHDT and YYEEEE. The CDR3 has 14 residues. With regard to this clone: Its antigen is currently unknown.

PCR was performed using 60 Vbeta and 13 Jbeta primers. Measured with immunoSEQ multiplex PCR; TCRdb has only the in-frame clones, and not every one. The repertoire includes under 200,000 clones, roughly 80% of them detected once, and less than 5% sits in the top ten. This chain links TRBV5-6 with TRBJ2-3, with TRBD1 as a possible D gene (7 bases). Specimen: PBMCs. The clonotype originates from a male donor in good health and CMV-seronegative. In nucleotides, the CDR3 is TGTGCCAGCAGCTTGGGACAGGGAGGAGATACGCAGTATTTT. Its translation is CASSLGQGGDTQYF.